The 26 T cell receptor beta chains listed next were all sequenced from one sample in a study of blood T cell repertoires in COVID-19. Produced via immunoSEQ multiplex PCR; TCRdb's table is partial and in-frame only. In the table there are a few hundred thousand clones, approximately 85% of which are singletons. Sequenced sample: PBMCs or T cells enriched from blood (not recorded which). All receptors come from a woman aged 50 to 65 who had recovered from COVID-19.

CDR3 bases: TGTGCCAGCAGGGGACAGGGGAACACTGAAGCTTTCTTT. Protein: CASRGQGNTEAFF. The V call is TRBV27, the J call TRBJ1-1, with 9 bases identical to TRBD1. The V gene's germline CDR1 is MNHEY and CDR2 SMNVEV (reference sequence). This CDR3 is built from 13 residues. After removal of 6 bases from V and 1 base from J, the junction contained 0 bases not matched to a gene.

V and J are TRBV5-6 and TRBJ1-3; the D gene is possibly TRBD1 (6 bases). The germline V gene encodes CDR1 SGHDT and CDR2 YYEEEE. The length of the CDR3 is 16 residues. The ends were cut back, 1 base at V and 4 bases at J, with 15 bases in the middle. The CDR3 region has the DNA TGTGCCAGCAGCTTGATGAGGGGGTCTTCGGGAAACACCATATATTTT. Protein: CASSLMRGSSGNTIYF.

This clone was counted only a few times. Distinct nucleotide sequences in the sample also encode this CDR3. This chain connects TRBV14 to TRBJ1-1, with 7 bases that match TRBD1. The germline V gene has CDR1 SGHDN and CDR2 FVKESK. The CDR3 totals 14 residues. V was pared by 3 bases and J by 1 base, with 2 bases of the junction left unmatched. The CDR3 loop reads CASSQYRGNTEAFF. CDR3 nucleotide sequence: TGTGCCAGCAGCCAGTACAGGGGGAACACTGAAGCTTTCTTT.

The chain combines TRBV23-1 with TRBJ1-2; 10 bases align to TRBD1. TRBV23-1 is classed as an ORF, of uncertain function. Unmatched junction bases numbered 11, after V lost 4 bases and J lost 3 bases. The CDR3 runs 17 residues. Written as DNA, the CDR3 is TGCGCCAGCAGTCGCAAGGGACAGGGGCTGGATGACTATGGCTACACCTTC. It specifies CASSRKGQGLDDYGYTF.

V gene TRBV19 combines with J gene TRBJ2-7; TRBD2 matches 9 bases. From germline, CDR1 is LNHDA and CDR2 SQIVND (reference sequence). There are 15 residues in the CDR3. The J segment lost 1 base and the V segment lost 5 bases, leaving 6 bases of the junction unmatched. This CDR3 reads CASSPGTSISYEQYF. The CDR3 DNA is TGTGCCAGTAGTCCCGGGACTAGCATTTCCTACGAGCAGTACTTC.

This rearrangement joins TRBV5-5 to TRBJ1-1; D may be TRBD1 (5 bases). This CDR3 is 13 amino acids long. Trimming took off 4 bases at V and 1 base at J, with 8 bases between the two ends. Per germline, CDR1 SGHKS and CDR2 YYEKEE (reference sequence). This chain's CDR3 is CASSTGGNTEAFF. The CDR3 DNA sequence: TGTGCCAGCAGCACGGGGGGGAACACTGAAGCTTTCTTT. The full variable domain, its missing parts supplied by reference TRBV5-5 and TRBJ1-1, is DAGVTQSPTHLIKTRGQQVTLRCSPISGHKSVSWYQQVLGQGPQFIFQYYEKEERGRGNFPDRFSARQFPNYSSELNVNALLLGDSALYLCASSTGGNTEAFFGQGTRLTVV.

This chain uses TRBV14 with TRBJ2-6; the D gene is possibly TRBD1 (5 bases). This CDR3 contains 18 residues. V was shortened by 3 bases and J by 0 bases, with 15 bases between the two germline ends. Germline CDR1 is SGHDN and CDR2 is FVKESK. CDR3: CASSHWAKGISGANVLTF. The CDR3 region has the DNA TGTGCCAGCAGCCACTGGGCTAAGGGGATCTCTGGGGCCAACGTCCTGACTTTC.

The chain combines TRBV4-1 with TRBJ2-7; 13 positions match TRBD2. V trimming: 4 bases; J trimming: 0 bases; junction bases outside the gene matches: 6. CDR1 and CDR2 from the germline V gene are MGHRA and YSYEKL. There are 17 residues in the CDR3. The CDR3 region has the DNA TGCGCCAGCAGCCGGGGACTAGCGGGGCCCCTCTCCTACGAGCAGTACTTC. This translates into CASSRGLAGPLSYEQYF.

This clone was detected once. This chain uses TRBV5-1 with TRBJ1-1, with 9 nucleotides matching TRBD1. V lost 3 bases and J lost 10; bases outside the gene matches: 13. The CDR3 totals 15 residues. Germline values: CDR1 SGHRS, CDR2 YFSETQ. The CDR3 is CASSSTQTGGSSAFF. As DNA, the CDR3 is TGCGCCAGCAGCTCAACACAGACAGGGGGTTCGTCAGCTTTCTTT.

This chain links TRBV18 with TRBJ1-1, with D possibly matching TRBD1 (6 bases). The germline V gene has CDR1 KGHSH and CDR2 LQKENI. This CDR3 has 16 amino acids. The V end was cut by 5 bases, the J end by 10 bases, with 26 bases between. This chain's CDR3 is CASSAAGTKNQGGAFF. The CDR3 DNA sequence: TGTGCCAGCTCAGCGGCCGGGACAAAAAATCAGGGTGGAGCTTTCTTT.

V gene TRBV19 combines with J gene TRBJ2-5; 12 bases line up with TRBD1. The CDR3 has 13 amino acids. The junction had 5 bases not matched to a gene; V was cut back by 10 bases and J by 5 bases. Germline CDR1 reads LNHDA; CDR2 reads SQIVND (reference sequence). The CDR3 DNA follows: TGTGCCACGGGGACAGGGGGCGACGAGACCCAGTACTTC. Translation: CATGTGGDETQYF.

This clone was counted between two and nine times. The rearrangement links TRBV19 to TRBJ1-1, with 7 bases lining up with TRBD1. Germline V gives CDR1 LNHDA, CDR2 SQIVND (reference sequence). The CDR3 length is 14 residues. The V gene end was trimmed by 2 bases and the J gene end by 9 bases; junction bases not matched to a gene: 9. In DNA, the CDR3 is TGTGCCAGTAGTATACAAGGGGGCGAAGGTAAAGCTTTCTTT. This translates into CASSIQGGEGKAFF.

The V and J genes are TRBV5-1 and TRBJ2-1, with D unclear. In germline, CDR1 is SGHRS, CDR2 YFSETQ. Trimming removed 0 bases from V and 4 bases from J, with 11 bases in between. The CDR3 runs to 15 residues. The CDR3 sequence: CASSLVAGQYNEQFF. The CDR3 nucleotides read TGCGCCAGCAGCTTGGTTGCAGGCCAATACAATGAGCAGTTCTTC.

The chain recombines TRBV12-5 with TRBJ1-6, with 10 positions matching TRBD1. This CDR3 comprises 18 residues. From germline, CDR1 is LGHNT and CDR2 FRNRAP. V gave up 3 bases and J gave up 10 bases; unmatched junction bases: 15. The CDR3 loop is CASGLRVVGDRGFSPLHF. In DNA form, the CDR3 reads TGTGCTAGTGGTTTAAGGGTCGTAGGGGACAGGGGATTCTCACCCCTCCACTTT.

The gene calls are TRBV6-5 and TRBJ2-1; TRBD2 might be the D (6 bases). CDR3 length: 15 amino acids. Germline CDR1 MNHEY, CDR2 SVGAGI. The V and J ends lost 2 bases and 2 bases respectively, with 10 bases between them. The CDR3 sequence is CASSYVAVAYNEQFF. The CDR3 bases are TGTGCCAGCAGTTACGTAGCGGTAGCCTACAATGAGCAGTTCTTC.

The J gene is TRBJ2-7, the V gene TRBV28; maybe TRBD2 (5 bases). V was clipped by 4 bases and J by 2 bases, with 9 bases between them. The germline gives CDR1 MDHEN, CDR2 SYDVKM. This CDR3 has 13 amino acids. As DNA, the CDR3 is TGTGCCAGCAGTTCAAGCGGTCCCTACGAGCAGTACTTC. Amino acid sequence: CASSSSGPYEQYF.

This chain uses TRBV29-1 with TRBJ1-2; the D is unclear. The V and J ends lost 2 bases and 7 bases respectively, with 14 bases between them. Germline loops: CDR1 SQVTM, CDR2 ANQGSEA. The length of the CDR3 is 13 residues. CDR3: CSVENSYAGGYTF. CDR3 in DNA: TGCAGCGTTGAAAACTCTTACGCGGGTGGCTACACCTTC.

This clone was observed once. This rearrangement joins TRBV20-1 to TRBJ1-2, with D possibly TRBD1 on 5 matching bases. This CDR3 contains 13 residues. Germline loops: CDR1 DFQATT, CDR2 SNEGSKA (reference sequence). V lost 3 bases and J 1 base, leaving 9 bases between the germline ends. The CDR3 protein is CSASSGVNYGYTF. The DNA for the CDR3 is TGCAGTGCTAGTTCGGGGGTTAACTATGGCTACACCTTC.

The chain links TRBV6-5 to TRBJ2-1, with a tentative D call TRBD2 (6 bases). Germline CDR1 is MNHEY and CDR2 is SVGAGI. Trimming took 6 bases from V and 2 from J, leaving 14 bases between them. The CDR3 covers 15 residues. The CDR3 here is CASSPSGPTYNEQFF. The CDR3 DNA reads as TGTGCCAGCAGCCCCAGCGGGCCCACCTACAATGAGCAGTTCTTC.

The chain uses TRBV5-1 and TRBJ2-7; weak D call: TRBD1 (6 bases). Germline V gene lookup returns CDR1 SGHRS and CDR2 YFSETQ. The V end lost 0 bases, the J end lost 5 bases, and 12 bases lay between the germline ends. The CDR3 is made up of 14 amino acids. The CDR3 region is CASSLDRVKNEQYF. The CDR3 nucleotides read TGCGCCAGCAGCTTGGACAGGGTAAAAAACGAGCAGTACTTC.

The chain combines TRBV14 with TRBJ1-1; weak D call: TRBD1 (6 bases). Germline CDR1 SGHDN, CDR2 FVKESK. The CDR3 has 15 amino acids. Trimming pared 0 bases from V and 3 bases from J, leaving 11 bases between. This chain's CDR3 is CASSQEWGRDTEAFF. The CDR3 region has the DNA TGTGCCAGCAGCCAAGAGTGGGGGCGAGACACTGAAGCTTTCTTT. Based on the CDR3 plus reference TRBV14 and TRBJ1-1, the full variable domain is EAGVTQFPSHSVIEKGQTVTLRCDPISGHDNLYWYRRVMGKEIKFLLHFVKESKQDESGMPNNRFLAERTGGTYSTLKVQPAELEDSGVYFCASSQEWGRDTEAFFGQGTRLTVV.

This chain connects TRBV28 to TRBJ2-7, with D hard to call. This CDR3 is built from 12 residues. Germline CDR1 MDHEN, CDR2 SYDVKM. Trimming stripped 2 bases from V and 7 bases from J, with 9 bases between. Here the CDR3 reads CASSLTRLEQYF. The DNA of the CDR3 is TGTGCCAGCAGTTTAACTCGTTTGGAGCAGTACTTC. Looking up the rest from reference TRBV28 and TRBJ2-7 gives the full variable domain: DVKVTQSSRYLVKRTGEKVFLECVQDMDHENMFWYRQDPGLGLRLIYFSYDVKMKEKGDIPEGYSVSREKKERFSLILESASTNQTSMYLCASSLTRLEQYFGPGTRLTVT.

This clone has a single count. V usage is TRBV28 and J usage is TRBJ2-7; 7 nucleotides align to TRBD1. Germline V CDR1 and CDR2: MDHEN, SYDVKM. V trimming: 6 bases; J trimming: 0 bases; junction bases outside the gene matches: 5. The CDR3 sequence is 14 residues long. For the CDR3, the DNA is TGTGCCAGCAGACGACAGGGTAGCTCCTACGAGCAGTACTTC. It yields the protein CASRRQGSSYEQYF.

This clone has only one observation. The chain combines TRBV6-5 with TRBJ2-1; 7 bases align to TRBD2. V was pared by 10 bases and J by 1 base, with 4 bases of the junction left unmatched. The germline V gene has CDR1 MNHEY and CDR2 SVGAGI. CDR3 length: 13 residues. The chain's CDR3 is CATKRDSYNEQFF. The CDR3 DNA reads as TGTGCCACCAAGCGGGATTCCTACAATGAGCAGTTCTTC.

The rearrangement joins TRBV6-1 to TRBJ2-7; perhaps TRBD2 as D (6 bases). The CDR3 has 15 residues. The ends were cut back, 3 bases at V and 6 bases at J, with 18 bases in the middle. CDR1 is MNHNS and CDR2 is SASEGT in the germline V gene. The CDR3 loop reads CASSDGSARATEQYF. CDR3 in DNA: TGTGCCAGCAGTGACGGGAGTGCGAGGGCAACCGAGCAGTACTTC.

J is TRBJ1-6 and V is TRBV2, with D unclear. With 0 bases removed from V and 10 bases from J, the gap between germline ends came to 7 bases. CDR1 and CDR2 from the germline V gene are SNHLY and FYNNEI. This CDR3 spans 13 amino acids. CDR3 sequence reads: CASSEATYSPLHF. In DNA, the CDR3 is TGTGCCAGCAGTGAAGCTACTTACTCACCCCTCCACTTT.